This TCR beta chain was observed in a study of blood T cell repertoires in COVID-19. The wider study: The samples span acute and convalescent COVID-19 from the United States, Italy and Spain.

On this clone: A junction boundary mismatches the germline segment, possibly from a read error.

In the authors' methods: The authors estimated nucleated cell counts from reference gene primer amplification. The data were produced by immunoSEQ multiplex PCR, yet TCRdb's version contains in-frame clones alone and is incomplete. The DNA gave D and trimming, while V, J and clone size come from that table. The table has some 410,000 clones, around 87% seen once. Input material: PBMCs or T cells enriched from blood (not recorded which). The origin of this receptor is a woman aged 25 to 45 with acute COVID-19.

The CDR3 DNA follows: TGTGCCGCCAGGGGGTCCTTTAATTCACCCCTCCACTTT. It yields the protein CAARGSFNSPLHF. The rearrangement uses TRBV2 and TRBJ1-6; 7 bases are shared with TRBD1. In germline, CDR1 is SNHLY, CDR2 FYNNEI. The CDR3 totals 13 residues.